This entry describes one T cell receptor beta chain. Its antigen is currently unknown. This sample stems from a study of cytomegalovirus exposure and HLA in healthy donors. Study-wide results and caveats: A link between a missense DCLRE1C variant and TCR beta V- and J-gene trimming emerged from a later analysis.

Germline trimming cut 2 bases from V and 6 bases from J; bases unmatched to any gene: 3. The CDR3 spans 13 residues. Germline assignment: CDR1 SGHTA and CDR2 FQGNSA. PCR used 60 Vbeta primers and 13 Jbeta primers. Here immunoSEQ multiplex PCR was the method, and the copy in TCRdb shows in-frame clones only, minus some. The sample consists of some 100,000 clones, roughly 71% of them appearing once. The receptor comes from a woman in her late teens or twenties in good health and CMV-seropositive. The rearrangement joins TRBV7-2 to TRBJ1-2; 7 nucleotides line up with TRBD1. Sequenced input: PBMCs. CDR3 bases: TGTGCCAGCAGCTTATTCCAGGGGGATGGCTACACCTTC. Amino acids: CASSLFQGDGYTF.